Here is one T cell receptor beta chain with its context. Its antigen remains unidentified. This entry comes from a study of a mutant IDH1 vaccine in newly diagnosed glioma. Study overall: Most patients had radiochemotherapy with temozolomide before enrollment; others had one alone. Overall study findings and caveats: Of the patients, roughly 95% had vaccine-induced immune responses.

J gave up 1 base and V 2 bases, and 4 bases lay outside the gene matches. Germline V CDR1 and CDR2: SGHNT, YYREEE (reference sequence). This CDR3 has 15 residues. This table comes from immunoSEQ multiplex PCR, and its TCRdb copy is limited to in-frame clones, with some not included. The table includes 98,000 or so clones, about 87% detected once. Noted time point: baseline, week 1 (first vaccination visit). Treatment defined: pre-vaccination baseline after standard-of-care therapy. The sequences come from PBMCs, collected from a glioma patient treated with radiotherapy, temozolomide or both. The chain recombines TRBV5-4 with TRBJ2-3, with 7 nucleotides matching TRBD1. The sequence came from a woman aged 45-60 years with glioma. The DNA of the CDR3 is TGTGCCAGCAGCTTTATTGGACAGGGCACAGATACGCAGTATTTT. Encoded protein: CASSFIGQGTDTQYF.